One and the same sample provided the 3 T cell receptor beta chains below, sequenced in a study of blood T cell repertoires in COVID-19. Only in-frame clones appear in the TCRdb table, and some are missing; sequencing was by immunoSEQ multiplex PCR. The sample records 84,000 or so clones, approximately 86% being singletons. The sample was peripheral blood. The source of these receptors is an older woman with active or convalescent COVID-19.

The chain uses TRBV28 and TRBJ2-5; a possible D gene is TRBD2 (5 bases). This CDR3 has 13 residues. Germline CDR1 is MDHEN and CDR2 is SYDVKM. Trimming shortened V by 3 bases and J by 5 bases, and 10 bases separated the two germline ends. The CDR3 DNA reads TGTGCCAGCAGTTTTGGAGGCCGGGAGACCCAGTACTTC. It yields the protein CASSFGGRETQYF.

The rearrangement joins TRBV4-3 to TRBJ1-6, with D tentatively TRBD1 (6 bases). Trimming left V 0 bases short and J 7 bases short, with 10 bases between. This CDR3 has 15 amino acids. CDR1 and CDR2 (germline): LGHNA, YSLEER. For the CDR3, the DNA is TGCGCCAGCAGCCAAGAACGGACAGAAAATTCACCCCTCCACTTT. Translated: CASSQERTENSPLHF.

The gene calls are TRBV19 and TRBJ2-2; 8 bases agree with TRBD2. The germline CDR1 and CDR2 sequences are LNHDA and SQIVND (reference sequence). V lost 7 bases and J lost 0; bases outside the gene matches: 10. There are 17 residues in the CDR3. The CDR3 nucleotides are TGTGCCAGTAACAGGGCTAGCGGGTTCGCGAACACCGGGGAGCTGTTTTTT. As protein: CASNRASGFANTGELFF. Based on the CDR3 plus reference TRBV19 and TRBJ2-2, the full variable domain is DGGITQSPKYLFRKEGQNVTLSCEQNLNHDAMYWYRQDPGQGLRLIYYSQIVNDFQKGDIAEGYSVSREKKESFPLTVTSAQKNPTAFYLCASNRASGFANTGELFFGEGSRLTVL.